Presented here are 22 T cell receptor beta chains from one specimen sequenced in a study of blood T cell repertoires in COVID-19. Only in-frame clones appear in the TCRdb table, and some are missing; sequencing was by immunoSEQ multiplex PCR. The table shows 300,000 to 450,000 clones, with around 87% occurring only once. The specimen was PBMCs or T cells enriched from blood (not recorded which). The receptors stem from a man aged 25-45 years who had recovered from COVID-19.

Remarks on this clone: The sample contains more than one DNA sequence encoding this CDR3. V usage is TRBV4-3 and J usage is TRBJ1-1; D is perhaps TRBD1 (5 bases). The CDR3 covers 13 residues. The V end lost 0 bases, the J end lost 4 bases, and 6 bases lay between the germline ends. CDR1 and CDR2 (germline): LGHNA, YSLEER. The CDR3 region has the DNA TGCGCCAGCAGCCAAGATAGGGGCACTGAAGCTTTCTTT. Translated: CASSQDRGTEAFF.

V and J are TRBV19 and TRBJ1-2, with D possibly being TRBD1 (5 bases). The CDR3 runs 14 residues. The germline V gene encodes CDR1 LNHDA and CDR2 SQIVND (reference sequence). V was trimmed by 8 bases and J by 8 bases, leaving 21 bases between them. The CDR3 protein is CASVLTSQGRGYTF. CDR3 in DNA: TGTGCCAGTGTACTCACCTCGCAGGGAAGGGGCTACACCTTC.

The chain carries TRBV5-5 and TRBJ1-1; D is possibly TRBD1 (5 bases). The V end was cut by 4 bases, the J end by 4 bases, with 17 bases between. CDR1 is SGHKS, CDR2 YYEKEE, per germline (reference sequence). CDR3 length: 15 residues. The CDR3: CASSPYRGYGTEAFF. CDR3 sequence (DNA): TGTGCCAGCAGCCCCTATAGGGGATACGGCACTGAAGCTTTCTTT.

The chain is built from TRBV11-2 and TRBJ1-2, with 8 bases identical to TRBD1. Germline lookup yields CDR1 SGHAT and CDR2 FQNNGV. V lost 8 bases to trimming and J lost 6 bases; unmatched junction nucleotides: 5. There are 12 residues in the CDR3. The CDR3, as DNA: TGTGCCAGCGGACAGGGTTTCGATGGCTACACCTTC. It specifies CASGQGFDGYTF.

This clone was seen a single time. The chain employs TRBV12-3 or TRBV12-4 and TRBJ2-7; D gene uncertain. This CDR3 is 13 amino acids long. V lost 7 bases to trimming and J lost 2 bases, with 12 bases between them. As DNA, the CDR3 is TGTGCCAGCATGGTGGGCAGTGCCTACGAGCAGTACTTC. Translated: CASMVGSAYEQYF.

This clone came up a few times. Here the CDR3 reads CASSQDLPGGADSPLHF. The CDR3 DNA sequence: TGTGCCAGCAGCCAAGATCTGCCAGGGGGCGCGGATTCACCCCTCCACTTT. This sequence joins TRBV4-2 and TRBJ1-6, with 8 bases aligning to TRBD1. Germline values: CDR1 LGHNA, CDR2 YNFKEQ. After removal of 0 bases from V and 8 bases from J, the junction contained 9 bases not matched to a gene. This CDR3 contains 17 residues.

The rearrangement links TRBV5-6 to TRBJ2-7, with D perhaps matching TRBD2 (5 bases). Per the germline V gene, CDR1 is SGHDT and CDR2 is YYEEEE. Trimming stripped 0 bases from V and 0 bases from J, with 16 bases between. The CDR3 sequence is 17 residues long. DNA for the CDR3: TGTGCCAGCAGCTTGGCCGGAGGTGGAGGTTTCTCCTACGAGCAGTACTTC. It yields the protein CASSLAGGGGFSYEQYF.

The genes are TRBV12-5 and TRBJ1-5; 8 bases map to TRBD1. Trimming took 0 bases from V and 2 from J; bases not matched to a gene: 18. This CDR3 is 21 amino acids long. The V gene's germline CDR1 is LGHNT and CDR2 FRNRAP. CDR3 sequence reads: CASGLVAPGLQGARRNQPQHF. The CDR3 DNA reads TGTGCTAGTGGTTTGGTAGCTCCGGGCCTTCAGGGGGCGCGGCGCAATCAGCCCCAGCATTTT.

This sequence joins TRBV4-1 and TRBJ2-5; 12 bases line up with TRBD2. Per germline, CDR1 MGHRA and CDR2 YSYEKL. V shed 1 base and J 4 bases; nucleotides not matched to a gene: 7. This CDR3 contains 17 residues. For the CDR3, the DNA is TGCGCCAGCAGCCAAGCTGCTAGCGGGGGGGTAGGAGAGACCCAGTACTTC. As protein: CASSQAASGGVGETQYF.

The chain has TRBV6-6 and TRBJ2-3; 8 bases map to TRBD1. Germline V gene sequence: CDR1 MNHNY, CDR2 SVGAGI (reference sequence). The CDR3 is made up of 15 amino acids. After removal of 2 bases from V and 2 bases from J, the junction contained 3 bases not matched to a gene. The DNA of the CDR3 is TGTGCCAGCAGTTACGGCCAGGGGGCCACAGATACGCAGTATTTT. It yields the protein CASSYGQGATDTQYF.

The chain has TRBV11-1 and TRBJ1-2; 7 nucleotides match TRBD1. This CDR3 is built from 14 residues. Trimming cost V 5 bases and J 4 bases; bases outside gene matches: 7. Germline CDR1 reads SGHAT; CDR2 reads FQDESV (reference sequence). CDR3 nucleotides: TGTGCCAGCAGCCCACAGGGGAAAAGCTATGGCTACACCTTC. Translation: CASSPQGKSYGYTF.

V gene TRBV12-3 or TRBV12-4 combines with J gene TRBJ1-4, with no clear D. The germline V and J ends were trimmed by 5 bases and 5 bases, with 9 bases remaining between them. This CDR3 has 13 amino acids. DNA of the CDR3: TGTGCCAGCAGTCCCGACAAGAATGAAAAACTGTTTTTT. Amino acid sequence: CASSPDKNEKLFF.

This clone was seen only a few times. The chain employs TRBV5-1 and TRBJ1-5; D remains ambiguous. Germline CDR1 and CDR2: SGHRS and YFSETQ. V lost 4 bases to trimming and J lost 7 bases, with 12 bases between them. This CDR3 region has 13 residues. CDR3 in DNA: TGCGCCAGCAGCGCCGGCCCCGGGCAGCCCCAGCATTTT. As protein: CASSAGPGQPQHF. The full variable domain, completed using reference TRBV5-1 and TRBJ1-5, is KAGVTQTPRYLIKTRGQQVTLSCSPISGHRSVSWYQQTPGQGLQFLFEYFSETQRNKGNFPGRFSGRQFSNSRSEMNVSTLELGDSALYLCASSAGPGQPQHFGDGTRLSIL.

The V and J genes are TRBV7-2 and TRBJ1-1, with 9 bases identical to TRBD1. Germline CDR1 is SGHTA and CDR2 is FQGNSA. The CDR3 has 12 amino acids. V shed 5 bases, J shed 12 bases, and the junction held 7 bases outside the gene matches. The CDR3 DNA reads as TGTGCCAGCAGCCTCGGGACAGGGAAGACTTTCTTT. Translated, it gives CASSLGTGKTFF.

This rearrangement joins TRBV5-6 to TRBJ2-7; 10 bases match TRBD1. V gave up 4 bases and J gave up 8 bases; unmatched junction bases: 3. The CDR3 totals 12 residues. CDR1 and CDR2 from the germline V gene are SGHDT and YYEEEE. CDR3 nucleotide sequence: TGTGCCAGCAGCAAGGACAGGGGGAAGCAGTACTTC. Translated: CASSKDRGKQYF. Looking up the rest from reference TRBV5-6 and TRBJ2-7 gives the full variable domain: DAGVTQSPTHLIKTRGQQVTLRCSPKSGHDTVSWYQQALGQGPQFIFQYYEEEERQRGNFPDRFSGHQFPNYSSELNVNALLLGDSALYLCASSKDRGKQYFGPGTRLTVT.

This clone has a single count. The V and J genes are TRBV30 and TRBJ2-7, with D possibly being TRBD2 (5 bases). The germline V gene encodes CDR1 GTSNPN and CDR2 SVGIG (reference sequence). This CDR3 comprises 12 residues. V was trimmed by 1 base and J by 7 bases, leaving 11 bases between them. CDR3 sequence reads: CAWSAVGEEQYF. In DNA, the CDR3 is TGTGCCTGGAGTGCCGTCGGGGAAGAGCAGTACTTC.

V and J are TRBV18 and TRBJ2-7, with D unclear. From germline, CDR1 is KGHSH and CDR2 LQKENI. The CDR3 has 12 amino acids. V was trimmed by 5 bases and J by 3 bases, leaving 8 bases between them. The CDR3 sequence is CASSAPGYEQYF. As DNA, the CDR3 is TGTGCCAGCTCAGCGCCCGGCTACGAGCAGTACTTC.

The chain has TRBV5-4 and TRBJ2-7; 10 bases agree with TRBD1. The trim removed 3 bases at V and 3 bases at J, leaving 9 bases unmatched. The CDR3 runs 16 residues. Per germline, CDR1 SGHNT and CDR2 YYREEE (reference sequence). The CDR3 sequence: CASSSGGGTGVYEQYF. The CDR3 DNA reads as TGTGCCAGCAGCTCCGGGGGAGGGACAGGGGTCTACGAGCAGTACTTC.

This chain uses TRBV29-1 with TRBJ2-2, with D hard to call. V was shortened by 0 bases and J by 6 bases, with 17 bases between the two germline ends. CDR1 is SQVTM, CDR2 ANQGSEA, per germline. The CDR3 is made up of 16 amino acids. The CDR3 sequence: CSVEDPGRFQAGELFF. CDR3 DNA sequence: TGCAGCGTTGAAGATCCCGGCAGGTTTCAGGCCGGGGAGCTGTTTTTT.

This clone was observed a single time. The chain couples TRBV29-1 to TRBJ1-1, with D perhaps matching TRBD1 (6 bases). The CDR3 is 14 amino acids. V dropped 4 bases and J dropped 7 bases, with 19 bases sitting between them. CDR1 SQVTM and CDR2 ANQGSEA come from the germline V gene. The CDR3: CSVAFVRDTGEAFF. DNA for the CDR3: TGCAGCGTTGCTTTTGTCAGGGACACTGGTGAAGCTTTCTTT.

This chain joins TRBV27 and TRBJ1-2; tentative D call: TRBD1 (6 bases). Germline-derived CDR1 and CDR2 are MNHEY and SMNVEV (reference sequence). Trimming took 6 bases from V and 4 from J, leaving 12 bases between them. The CDR3 has 13 amino acids. CDR3: CASSLGHSYGYTF. In DNA, the CDR3 is TGTGCCAGCAGCCTGGGACACTCCTATGGCTACACCTTC.

This clone was counted only a few times. The rearrangement uses TRBV10-3 and TRBJ1-2; 7 bases agree with TRBD1. V lost 0 bases to trimming and J lost 8 bases; unmatched junction nucleotides: 9. The CDR3 has 15 residues. The germline V gene has CDR1 ENHRY and CDR2 SYGVKD. The CDR3: CAISESGGAGGGYTF. The CDR3, as DNA: TGTGCCATCAGTGAGTCAGGGGGCGCCGGAGGGGGCTACACCTTC.